These 15 T cell receptor beta chains originate from one sample sequenced in a study of blood T cell repertoires in COVID-19. Generated by immunoSEQ multiplex PCR, the TCRdb table keeps only in-frame clones and is missing some. Of fewer than 250,000 clones listed, approximately 84% are singletons. What was sequenced was peripheral blood. These receptors originate from a woman aged 45-65 years with active or convalescent COVID-19.

V and J are TRBV2 and TRBJ2-2, with 7 nucleotides matching TRBD1. V was pared by 6 bases and J by 6 bases, with 4 bases of the junction left unmatched. The CDR3 consists of 13 residues. The V gene's germline CDR1 is SNHLY and CDR2 FYNNEI. CDR3 nucleotides: TGTGCCAGCAGGGGACAGCTGGCCGGGGAGCTGTTTTTT. Protein: CASRGQLAGELFF.

The chain joins TRBV10-3 to TRBJ1-5, with D maybe TRBD1 (5 bases). This CDR3 contains 14 residues. The germline gives CDR1 ENHRY, CDR2 SYGVKD. The V gene lost 0 bases and the J gene lost 8 bases, with 11 bases spanning the gap. The CDR3 region is CAISESREEKPQHF. The CDR3 bases are TGTGCCATCAGTGAGTCCAGGGAGGAAAAGCCCCAGCATTTT.

The J gene is TRBJ2-1, the V gene TRBV6-1; 12 nucleotides match TRBD2. Germline V lookup: CDR1 MNHNS, CDR2 SASEGT. Trimming at V came to 3 bases and at J to 7 bases, leaving 7 bases not matched to a gene. This CDR3 region has 16 residues. The CDR3 reads CASSDPSGGAGNEQFF. For the CDR3, the DNA is TGTGCCAGCAGTGACCCTAGCGGGGGGGCAGGAAATGAGCAGTTCTTC.

The rearrangement links TRBV6-4 to TRBJ1-1; TRBD1 aligns across 7 bases. Germline V gene data show CDR1 as MRHNA and CDR2 as SNTAGT. CDR3 size: 14 residues. J gave up 1 base and V 5 bases, and 4 bases lay outside the gene matches. CDR3 DNA: TGTGCCAGCAGTAGGGACAGCACGAACACTGAAGCTTTCTTT. It yields the protein CASSRDSTNTEAFF.

The V and J genes are TRBV6-5 and TRBJ1-1; perhaps TRBD1 as D (6 bases). The V gene lost 2 bases and the J gene lost 4 bases, with 14 bases spanning the gap. The CDR3 contains 15 residues. CDR1 is MNHEY, CDR2 SVGAGI, per germline. Here the CDR3 reads CASSYQGQSITEAFF. CDR3 DNA: TGTGCCAGCAGTTACCAGGGACAATCGATCACTGAAGCTTTCTTT.

The rearrangement joins TRBV5-1 to TRBJ2-1; unclear D gene. The germline V gene has CDR1 SGHRS and CDR2 YFSETQ. The length of the CDR3 is 13 residues. V lost 0 bases, J lost 4 bases, and 5 bases lay in between. In DNA form, the CDR3 reads TGCGCCAGCAGCTTGGCTTCGTACAATGAGCAGTTCTTC. It specifies CASSLASYNEQFF.

V and J are TRBV5-4 and TRBJ1-2, with a possible D match to TRBD1 (6 bases). The germline CDR1 and CDR2 sequences are SGHNT and YYREEE (reference sequence). This CDR3 is built from 15 residues. The V and J ends lost 4 bases and 4 bases respectively, with 17 bases between them. CDR3: CASSPGQNSPYGYTF. For the CDR3, the DNA is TGTGCCAGCAGCCCCGGACAGAATAGCCCCTATGGCTACACCTTC. Using reference TRBV5-4 and TRBJ1-2 for the parts outside the CDR3, the full variable domain is ETGVTQSPTHLIKTRGQQVTLRCSSQSGHNTVSWYQQALGQGPQFIFQYYREEENGRGNFPPRFSGLQFPNYSSELNVNALELDDSALYLCASSPGQNSPYGYTFGSGTRLTVV.

V and J are TRBV9 and TRBJ2-3; 10 nucleotides match TRBD2. This CDR3 is built from 16 residues. The ends lost 3 bases at V and 6 bases at J; junction bases unmatched: 10. Germline CDR1 is SGDLS and CDR2 is YYNGEE. The CDR3 sequence: CASSGLLAGPGDTQYF. The CDR3 DNA reads as TGTGCCAGCAGCGGTCTACTAGCGGGGCCAGGGGATACGCAGTATTTT. The full variable domain, completed using reference TRBV9 and TRBJ2-3, is DSGVTQTPKHLITATGQRVTLRCSPRSGDLSVYWYQQSLDQGLQFLIQYYNGEERAKGNILERFSAQQFPDLHSELNLSSLELGDSALYFCASSGLLAGPGDTQYFGPGTRLTVL.

Only a few counts were recorded for this clone. V is TRBV5-1 and J is TRBJ2-1; no clear D. The CDR3 runs to 15 residues. The V and J ends lost 1 base and 7 bases respectively, with 15 bases between them. Germline V lookup: CDR1 SGHRS, CDR2 YFSETQ. The CDR3 coding sequence is TGCGCCAGCAGCTTGTTTGGAGAACGGAAAAATGAGCAGTTCTTC. It translates to CASSLFGERKNEQFF.

The V call is TRBV7-3, the J call TRBJ1-1; 8 bases map to TRBD1. The junction had 5 bases not matched to a gene; V was cut back by 3 bases and J by 5 bases. CDR3 length: 14 residues. Germline V lookup: CDR1 SGHTA, CDR2 FQGTGA. The CDR3 protein is CASSFTDRVTEAFF. DNA of the CDR3: TGTGCCAGCAGCTTTACGGACAGGGTTACTGAAGCTTTCTTT.

The chain has TRBV28 and TRBJ2-5; the match to TRBD1 covers 8 bases. Germline trimming cut 5 bases from V and 4 bases from J; bases unmatched to any gene: 6. The CDR3 has 14 residues. Germline V lookup: CDR1 MDHEN, CDR2 SYDVKM. Written as DNA, the CDR3 is TGTGCCAGCAGTGCGACAGGGGTGGGAGAGACCCAGTACTTC. It is translated as CASSATGVGETQYF.

The chain is built from TRBV12-3 or TRBV12-4 and TRBJ1-1, with D tentatively TRBD1 (5 bases). The CDR3 contains 12 residues. The V end lost 6 bases, the J end lost 4 bases, and 9 bases lay between the germline ends. The CDR3: CASSLGPTEAFF. The CDR3 DNA is TGTGCCAGCAGCCTGGGGCCCACTGAAGCTTTCTTT.

This clone was counted once. The gene calls are TRBV3-1 (or the pseudogene TRBV3-2) and TRBJ1-2; 7 bases align to TRBD1. CDR3 length: 14 amino acids. The V segment lost 4 bases and the J segment 4 bases; nucleotides outside the gene matches: 6. The germline gives CDR1 LGHDT, CDR2 YNNKEL (reference sequence). The DNA for the CDR3 is TGTGCCAGCAGCCGGTGGGACAGTGCCTATGGCTACACCTTC. This translates into CASSRWDSAYGYTF.

The chain has TRBV28 and TRBJ1-3, with 8 nucleotides matching TRBD1. This CDR3 contains 18 residues. V shed 5 bases, J shed 2 bases, and the junction held 14 bases outside the gene matches. Germline CDR1 MDHEN, CDR2 SYDVKM. Here the CDR3 reads CASSTWTGSYLAGNTIYF. CDR3 nucleotide sequence: TGTGCCAGCAGTACCTGGACAGGGAGTTATCTAGCTGGAAACACCATATATTTT.

J is TRBJ1-3 and V is TRBV30; 11 bases match TRBD1. This CDR3 comprises 17 residues. The germline CDR1 and CDR2 sequences are GTSNPN and SVGIG (reference sequence). J lost 4 bases, V lost 5 bases, and 13 bases had no gene match. The CDR3 nucleotides are TGTGCCTGGGACCCGGGACAGGGGGACCCCTCGGGAAACACCATATATTTT. Amino acids: CAWDPGQGDPSGNTIYF.